These 12 T cell receptor beta chains originate from one sample sequenced in a study of beta chain features in type 1 diabetes. Reverse transcribing all isolated RNA meant expressed TCRB transcripts were sequenced. Profiled with immunoSEQ multiplex PCR; TCRdb holds only in-frame clones, not every one. The profile shows about 230,000 clones, around 15% of them singletons. Their target antigens are unknown. Study-wide results and limits: For Type 1 diabetes patients, all four CD4+ subsets carried TCRB CDR3s that were moderately but significantly shorter.

The source material was naive CD4+ T cells from blood. Receptor source: a man aged 25 to 40 with type 1 diabetes.

The V call is TRBV4-1, the J call TRBJ1-2, with TRBD1 matching over 7 bases. Germline-derived CDR1 and CDR2 are MGHRA and YSYEKL. The CDR3 sequence is 14 residues long. Trimming took 6 bases from V and 6 from J; bases not matched to a gene: 10. CDR3 coding DNA: TGCGCCAGCAGTCTGACAGGGTTTGGGGATGGCTACACCTTC. Its protein is CASSLTGFGDGYTF.

There are a few counts of this clone. The chain is built from TRBV18 and TRBJ2-3, with D maybe TRBD2 (5 bases). V was trimmed by 3 bases and J by 2 bases, leaving 12 bases between them. CDR3 length equals 15 residues. Germline CDR1 is KGHSH and CDR2 is LQKENI. DNA of the CDR3: TGTGCCAGCTCACCCCGAGCGGTATTCACAGATACGCAGTATTTT. Its translation is CASSPRAVFTDTQYF.

This clone was observed a handful of times. The chain recombines TRBV15 with TRBJ2-7; TRBD1 matches at 8 bases. V lost 2 bases to trimming and J lost 4 bases; unmatched junction nucleotides: 7. This CDR3 spans 15 amino acids. The germline V gene has CDR1 LNHNV and CDR2 YYDKDF (reference sequence). The CDR3 DNA is TGTGCCACCAGCAGAACCGGGACAGGAGATTACGAGCAGTACTTC. It translates to CATSRTGTGDYEQYF.

This clone came up a few times. The chain joins TRBV28 to TRBJ2-3; D is uncertain. The V gene lost 11 bases and the J gene lost 4 bases, with 13 bases spanning the gap. This CDR3 spans 12 amino acids. Germline lookup yields CDR1 MDHEN and CDR2 SYDVKM. The CDR3 loop is CASGSDADTQYF. The CDR3 DNA is TGTGCCTCGGGTTCCGACGCAGATACGCAGTATTTT.

This clone has just a few counts. The rearrangement joins TRBV7-8 to TRBJ2-3; TRBD1 agrees at 8 bases. This CDR3 is built from 15 residues. The V gene's germline CDR1 is SGHVS and CDR2 FQNEAQ. V was pared by 10 bases and J by 2 bases, with 11 bases of the junction left unmatched. CDR3 residues: CAISKTGGYTDTQYF. For the CDR3, the DNA is TGTGCCATCTCAAAAACAGGGGGTTACACAGATACGCAGTATTTT. Supplemented by reference TRBV7-8 and TRBJ2-3, the full variable domain reads GAGVSQSPRYKVAKRGQDVALRCDPISGHVSLFWYQQALGQGPEFLTYFQNEAQLDKSGLPSDRFFAERPEGSVSTLKIQRTQQEDSAVYLCAISKTGGYTDTQYFGPGTRLTVL.

This clone was observed a handful of times. This rearrangement joins TRBV25-1 to TRBJ2-3; the D is unclear. Germline V gene data show CDR1 as MGHDK and CDR2 as SYGVNS. Between the trimmed V and J ends, which lost 5 bases and 2 bases, there was a span of 11 bases. This CDR3 spans 14 amino acids. The CDR3 DNA follows: TGTGCCAGCAGTCGTTTCGGATCCACAGATACGCAGTATTTT. Residues: CASSRFGSTDTQYF.

The table lists this clone with a few counts. The V call is TRBV13, the J call TRBJ2-7; a possible D gene is TRBD1 (5 bases). Trimming removed 4 bases at V and 0 bases at J, with 13 bases between. The CDR3 runs to 15 residues. Germline lookup yields CDR1 PRHDT and CDR2 FYEKMQ (reference sequence). The CDR3 DNA reads TGTGCCAGCAGCTCAACCAGGGATTTCTCCTACGAGCAGTACTTC. This codes for CASSSTRDFSYEQYF.

The sample holds a few counts of this clone. V usage is TRBV25-1 and J usage is TRBJ2-3; D may be TRBD1 (6 bases). Per germline, CDR1 MGHDK and CDR2 SYGVNS. Deletions cut 4 bases from V and 2 bases from J, with 13 bases between. This CDR3 spans 15 amino acids. The CDR3 region is CASSAPRGITDTQYF. CDR3 coding DNA: TGTGCCAGCAGTGCTCCTAGGGGGATCACAGATACGCAGTATTTT.

This clone was seen more than once but under ten times. The chain recombines TRBV29-1 with TRBJ2-7; TRBD1 aligns across 9 bases. With V trimmed by 7 bases and J by 3 bases, 7 bases remained unmatched. The germline V gene has CDR1 SQVTM and CDR2 ANQGSEA. This CDR3 is built from 13 residues. Here the CDR3 DNA reads TGCAGCGCACGGGACAGGGAGTACTACGAGCAGTACTTC. Its translation: CSARDREYYEQYF.

The chain is built from TRBV29-1 and TRBJ1-1; D may be TRBD1 (5 bases). Germline lookup yields CDR1 SQVTM and CDR2 ANQGSEA. V lost 5 bases, J lost 4 bases, and 11 bases lay in between. The CDR3 has 12 amino acids. CDR3 DNA sequence: TGCAGCGTTCAAGGGGTTGTCACTGAAGCTTTCTTT. This gives the protein CSVQGVVTEAFF.

The gene calls are TRBV6-5 and TRBJ2-3, with 9 bases identical to TRBD2. The J segment lost 7 bases and the V segment lost 2 bases, leaving 7 bases of the junction unmatched. This CDR3 spans 15 amino acids. Germline V CDR1 and CDR2: MNHEY, SVGAGI. CDR3 protein: CASSYNSGGSNTQYF. CDR3 nucleotides: TGTGCCAGCAGTTACAATAGCGGGGGTTCCAATACGCAGTATTTT.

This clone has just a few counts. This chain uses TRBV20-1 with TRBJ1-4; no definite D call. CDR1 is DFQATT, CDR2 SNEGSKA, per germline (reference sequence). The V end was cut by 0 bases, the J end by 8 bases, with 4 bases between. This CDR3 is built from 11 residues. The CDR3 nucleotides read TGCAGTGCTAGAGAATTAGAAAAACTGTTTTTT. It yields the protein CSARELEKLFF.